These 17 T cell receptor beta chains came from one sample sequenced in a study of CD8 T cells in ankylosing spondylitis. TCRdb itself ran the 5' RACE reads through MiXCR, one entry per CDR3 protein. The table records about 140,000 distinct CDR3 sequences, 7% to 10% of them present only once. The source material was synovial fluid, either unsorted or a sorted T cell fraction (not recorded which). These receptors were taken from a male donor with ankylosing spondylitis.

Many counts were recorded for this clonotype. The chain joins TRBV7-2 to TRBJ2-5; TRBD2 might be the D (6 bases). This CDR3 region has 13 residues. Germline values: CDR1 SGHTA, CDR2 FQGNSA. V was clipped by 1 base and J by 9 bases, with 12 bases between them. CDR3 protein: CASSLGLWEAQYF. The DNA of the CDR3 is TGTGCCAGCAGCTTAGGTCTGTGGGAGGCCCAGTACTTC.

This clonotype was detected many times. This chain connects TRBV4-2 to TRBJ2-4; TRBD2 matches 8 bases. Trimming removed 2 bases from V and 3 bases from J; junction bases left unmatched: 9. The CDR3 runs to 17 residues. Germline V CDR1 and CDR2: LGHNA, YNFKEQ. CDR3 sequence (DNA): TGTGCCAGCAGCCAAAATTTAGCGGGACTGGGCAAAAACATTCAGTACTTC. This codes for CASSQNLAGLGKNIQYF.

This clonotype showed up many times. The chain combines TRBV27 with TRBJ2-2, with 8 positions matching TRBD1. The CDR3 is 16 amino acids. CDR1 is MNHEY and CDR2 is SMNVEV in the germline V gene (reference sequence). With V trimmed by 5 bases and J by 1 base, 6 bases remained unmatched. Written as DNA, the CDR3 is TGTGCCAGCAGTCCATGGACAGGGTGGAACACCGGGGAGCTGTTTTTT. It codes for CASSPWTGWNTGELFF.

The chain recombines TRBV20-1 with TRBJ2-2; possibly TRBD2 for D (5 bases). This CDR3 is 12 amino acids long. Deletions cut 4 bases from V and 3 bases from J, with 6 bases between. CDR1 and CDR2 (germline): DFQATT, SNEGSKA (reference sequence). The CDR3 DNA reads as TGCAGTGCTATCGGGGACACCGGGGAGCTGTTTTTT. Its protein is CSAIGDTGELFF.

V usage is TRBV20-1 and J usage is TRBJ2-7; D is uncertain. V was shortened by 3 bases and J by 3 bases, with 15 bases between the two germline ends. Germline values: CDR1 DFQATT, CDR2 SNEGSKA (reference sequence). The CDR3 contains 14 residues. CDR3 loop: CSARGFQDLYEQYF. CDR3 in DNA: TGCAGTGCTAGGGGTTTTCAGGACCTCTACGAGCAGTACTTC.

This clonotype has ten or more counts. The CDR3, as DNA: TGTGCCAGCAGCCTACAGGGGTTAGATGGCTACACCTTC. Encoded protein: CASSLQGLDGYTF. The rearrangement uses TRBV6-6 and TRBJ1-2; 7 bases agree with TRBD1. J gave up 6 bases and V 6 bases, and 7 bases lay outside the gene matches. The CDR3 loop spans 13 amino acids. In germline, CDR1 is MNHNY, CDR2 SVGAGI (reference sequence).

This clonotype was seen a handful of times. This chain joins TRBV20-1 and TRBJ1-2, with 11 nucleotides matching TRBD1. The CDR3 runs to 16 residues. Germline V gene sequence: CDR1 DFQATT, CDR2 SNEGSKA (reference sequence). V lost 4 bases to trimming and J lost 5 bases; unmatched junction nucleotides: 12. The CDR3 protein is CSANLVRGTGGYGYTF. As DNA, the CDR3 is TGCAGTGCTAACCTAGTGCGCGGGACAGGGGGATATGGCTACACCTTC.

The chain recombines TRBV5-1 with TRBJ2-7; 7 bases line up with TRBD2. The ends lost 0 bases at V and 5 bases at J; junction bases unmatched: 5. CDR1 and CDR2 (germline): SGHRS, YFSETQ. The CDR3 consists of 14 residues. The CDR3: CASSLAREFDEQYF. CDR3 DNA: TGCGCCAGCAGCTTGGCGCGGGAGTTCGACGAGCAGTACTTC.

This clonotype has ten or more counts. The V call is TRBV5-1, the J call TRBJ1-2; possible D gene TRBD1, 5 bases. CDR3 length: 14 amino acids. CDR1 and CDR2 (germline): SGHRS, YFSETQ. V was trimmed by 0 bases and J by 2 bases, leaving 8 bases between them. CDR3 in DNA: TGCGCCAGCAGCTTGGGGGGGGAGAACTATGGCTACACCTTC. Translation gives CASSLGGENYGYTF.

V and J are TRBV12-3 or TRBV12-4 and TRBJ1-3, with TRBD1 as a possible D gene (6 bases). With 1 base removed from V and 3 bases from J, the gap between germline ends came to 7 bases. The CDR3 consists of 14 residues. CDR3 protein: CASSLGDIGNTIYF. The CDR3 nucleotides are TGTGCCAGCAGTTTAGGGGACATTGGAAACACCATATATTTT.

This clonotype has at least ten counts. V gene TRBV7-8 combines with J gene TRBJ1-6; D unresolved. The V gene's germline CDR1 is SGHVS and CDR2 FQNEAQ. CDR3 length: 15 amino acids. Deletions cut 2 bases from V and 10 bases from J, with 15 bases between. The CDR3 loop is CASSLTQASDSPLHF. The CDR3 DNA sequence: TGTGCCAGCAGCTTAACACAAGCTTCCGACTCACCCCTCCACTTT.

The chain carries TRBV20-1 and TRBJ1-4, with a tentative D call TRBD1 (6 bases). CDR1 and CDR2 from the germline V gene are DFQATT and SNEGSKA (reference sequence). The CDR3 length is 14 residues. Trimming took 6 bases from V and 3 from J, leaving 14 bases between them. The CDR3 DNA sequence: TGCAGTGCACCCCGGACAGTACCTAATGAAAAACTGTTTTTT. This translates into CSAPRTVPNEKLFF.

V usage is TRBV5-1 and J usage is TRBJ2-7, with D possibly being TRBD1 (6 bases). Trimming cost V 2 bases and J 2 bases, with 11 bases left between them. The germline V gene has CDR1 SGHRS and CDR2 YFSETQ. This CDR3 is built from 14 residues. This chain's CDR3 is CASSFNRVTYEQYF. The DNA of the CDR3 is TGCGCCAGCAGCTTTAACAGGGTAACCTACGAGCAGTACTTC.

This clonotype occurred many times. The V call is TRBV29-1, the J call TRBJ1-2; tentative D call: TRBD1 (6 bases). The CDR3 extends over 13 amino acids. V lost 4 bases and J 8 bases, leaving 17 bases between the germline ends. The germline V gene has CDR1 SQVTM and CDR2 ANQGSEA. The CDR3 nucleotides are TGCAGCGTTGCCTTGACAGGAACATACGGCTACACCTTC. It is translated as CSVALTGTYGYTF.

At least ten counts were recorded for this clonotype. The gene calls are TRBV6-1 and TRBJ1-3, with D unresolved. CDR1 MNHNS and CDR2 SASEGT come from the germline V gene. Deletions cut 7 bases from V and 1 base from J, with 11 bases between. This CDR3 has 14 residues. The CDR3 protein is CASTPGGSGNTIYF. Written as DNA, the CDR3 is TGTGCCAGCACCCCCGGAGGATCTGGAAACACCATATATTTT.

This clonotype was recorded many times. The CDR3 DNA sequence: TGCAGCGTTGAAGGACAGGGGGGAAATGAAAAACTGTTTTTT. Residues: CSVEGQGGNEKLFF. V gene TRBV29-1 combines with J gene TRBJ1-4, with 9 bases that match TRBD1. The junction had 2 bases not matched to a gene; V was cut back by 1 base and J by 5 bases. The CDR3 loop spans 14 amino acids. Germline assignment: CDR1 SQVTM and CDR2 ANQGSEA.

This clonotype was counted only a few times. In DNA, the CDR3 is TGTGCCAGCAGCTTAGACGAATCCACTGAAGCTTTCTTT. Translated: CASSLDESTEAFF. The chain links TRBV11-2 to TRBJ1-1; D remains ambiguous. The CDR3 sequence is 13 residues long. V was cut by 0 bases and J by 4 bases, with 6 bases left in between. Germline V gene lookup returns CDR1 SGHAT and CDR2 FQNNGV.